This paragraph reports one T cell receptor beta chain. Its antigen is unidentified. The data were taken from a study of OX40 agonist ivuxolimab in advanced cancers. About the research overall: Given to patients was ivuxolimab, an agonistic anti-OX40 (CD134) antibody. Those treated in dose escalation had hepatocellular carcinoma, melanoma, renal cell cancer or head and neck cancer. Study-wide points: Circulating CD4+ and CD8+ T cells showed clonal expansion by week 6 at 0.1 to 3.0 mg/kg. Certain nonresponding patients likewise had low normalized T-cell clonal expansion.

Assay: immunoSEQ multiplex PCR; the TCRdb copy retains only in-frame clones and omits some. The sample contains roughly 67,000 clones, around 87% of which appear only once. The germline V gene encodes CDR1 MRHNA and CDR2 SNTAGT. The germline V and J ends were trimmed by 0 bases and 0 bases, with 2 bases remaining between them. The CDR3 runs 13 residues. Specimen: CD4+ or CD8+ T cells sorted from blood, collected in a trial of the OX40 agonist ivuxolimab. This clonotype was obtained from an adult with an advanced solid tumor such as melanoma, head and neck, liver or kidney cancer. The J gene is TRBJ1-2, the V gene TRBV6-4; D call uncertain. CDR3 loop: CASSDSPNYGYTF. The CDR3 DNA reads TGTGCCAGCAGTGACTCCCCTAACTATGGCTACACCTTC.